This TCR beta chain appears in the sequencing data of a study of shared clonotypes between healthy human individuals. At the level of the study: CD4 naive cells filled three plates per donor, CD4 memory three, CD8 naive two and CD8 memory one. Study-level findings and limits: At large depth, rarefaction still showed sorted-subset sequencing to be incomplete. Blood was the sole source, and tissue repertoires probably differ.

The run depth of the assay was deep. Using immunoSEQ multiplex PCR, the repertoire was profiled, and TCRdb retains in-frame clones only, with some absent. In the table there are roughly 2.5 million clones, roughly 92% of which are singletons. CDR1 is SEHNR, CDR2 FQNEAQ, per germline (reference sequence). The V and J ends lost 2 bases and 0 bases respectively, with 10 bases between them. This CDR3 has 16 amino acids. Comments on this clone: What it recognizes is unknown.

The chain joins TRBV7-9 to TRBJ2-2; D not resolved. The TCR was taken from a man aged 18 to 30 in good health. The source material was naive CD4+ T cells sorted from blood. Subset meaning: CD45RA+ positively selected. CDR3 sequence: CASSLHRGTNTGELFF. The CDR3, as DNA: TGTGCCAGCAGCTTACACAGAGGAACGAACACCGGGGAGCTGTTTTTT.